This is a list of T cell receptor beta chains from one sample in a study of cytomegalovirus exposure and HLA in healthy donors. TCRdb's table, derived via immunoSEQ multiplex PCR, lists solely in-frame clones and lacks some. In the table there are about 130,000 clones, roughly 70% of which are singletons. The sequenced sample was PBMCs. These receptors were collected from a man aged 25-40 years in good health and CMV-seronegative. The conserved cysteine and the conserved F or W are not part of the CDR3 here. The order of the fields is V gene, J gene, CDR3 protein.

V: TRBV2
J: TRBJ2-2
CDR3: ASTRTGRTGELF

V: TRBV30
J: TRBJ1-2
CDR3: AWSVQGEGYGYT

V: TRBV25-1
J: TRBJ1-6
CDR3: ASSVGTGNNSPLH

V: TRBV4-1
J: TRBJ1-3
CDR3: ASSQVSGTTSGNTIY

V: TRBV12-5
J: TRBJ2-3
CDR3: ASGNGLAGGTPYHTDTQY

V: TRBV4-2
J: TRBJ2-1
CDR3: ASSQGLAVSSYNEQF

V: TRBV7-2
J: TRBJ1-2
CDR3: ASSSVAGTDNYGYT

V: TRBV27
J: TRBJ2-7
CDR3: ASSTGGKQY

V: TRBV4-1
J: TRBJ1-1
CDR3: ASSTRDRAATEAF

V: TRBV7-3
J: TRBJ2-2
CDR3: ASSLTLGPTRELF

V: TRBV2
J: TRBJ1-2
CDR3: ASRTSGDSAGGYT

V: TRBV11-2
J: TRBJ2-7
CDR3: ASRHGTGKAYEQY

V: TRBV5-6
J: TRBJ1-5
CDR3: ASSFLTGGSDQPQH

V: TRBV27
J: TRBJ2-7
CDR3: ASGETASYEQY

V: TRBV14
J: TRBJ2-1
CDR3: ASSLQRLAGLWSYNEQF

V: TRBV6-5
J: TRBJ1-1
CDR3: ASTSLGGTEAF

V: TRBV5-1
J: TRBJ1-5
CDR3: ASRRDSNQPQH